This TCR beta chain appears in the sequencing data of a study of PD-L1 blockade in urothelial cancer. About the research overall: Peripheral blood specimens exhibited a median yield of around 130,000 T cells.

V lost 2 bases, J lost 2 bases, and 16 bases lay in between. The CDR3 sequence is 16 residues long. CDR1 and CDR2 from the germline V gene are MNHNS and SASEGT. Method: immunoSEQ multiplex PCR; TCRdb's copy keeps in-frame clones and lacks some. Here the sample spans 70,000 to 75,000 clones, less than 90% being singletons. The chain has TRBV6-1 and TRBJ2-7, with a weak D call TRBD2 (7 bases). The sequences come from PBMCs, collected around atezolizumab (anti-PD-L1) treatment. This TCR was recovered from a man aged 55 to 70 with urothelial cancer. The CDR3 region is CASSETFGGGPYEQYF. Here the CDR3 DNA reads TGTGCCAGCAGTGAAACCTTTGGGGGGGGGCCCTACGAGCAGTACTTC.